The clone carrying this T cell receptor (beta chain) was seen repeatedly, ten times or more. Its target is not known. The data were taken from a study of breast tumors, draining lymph nodes, adjacent tissues. Study-level findings and limits: Tumor repertoires ranked between lymph nodes and nontumor tissue in diversity, with V and J gene preferences. Most tumor T cells seemingly derive from lymph node, then expand in tumor. Data only fit, rather than demonstrated, lymph node origin of most tumor T cells.

Looked up from germline, CDR1 is MNHNS and CDR2 is SASEGT. The V end lost 6 bases, the J end lost 6 bases, and 12 bases lay between the germline ends. The CDR3 sequence is 13 residues long. TCRdb analysed the multiplex PCR reads with MiXCR anew, one entry per CDR3 protein. Of about 300,000 distinct CDR3 sequences in the sample, under 35% are singletons; the top ten hold 1.1%. Samples came from axillary lymph nodes draining the breast cancer. The receptor was isolated from a female donor with breast cancer. Some clones in this sample may be carry-over from other donors' samples. V and J are TRBV6-1 and TRBJ2-1, with D tentatively TRBD1 or TRBD2 (6 bases each). The sequencing sample was made of axillary lymph node tissue. Written as DNA, the CDR3 is TGTGCCAGCAGGGAGGGGGGAGTCAATGAGCAGTTCTTC. It translates to CASREGGVNEQFF.